This T cell receptor beta chain was captured in a study of control samples from healthy donors and cancer patients. The CDR3 extends over 13 amino acids. Germline loops: CDR1 SNHLY, CDR2 FYNNEI. V lost 3 bases and J lost 0, with 5 bases in between. Sequencing used immunoSEQ multiplex PCR; TCRdb keeps in-frame clones, though not all of them. Of around 100,000 clones listed, 80% to 95% are singletons. The sample taken for sequencing was blood. The gene calls are TRBV2 and TRBJ1-1; no definite D call. The sequence was obtained from a human donor in good health. The donor label of this sample is uncertain. The CDR3 DNA reads TGTGCCAGCAGTGAGGGGATGAACACTGAAGCTTTCTTT. This gives the protein CASSEGMNTEAFF.